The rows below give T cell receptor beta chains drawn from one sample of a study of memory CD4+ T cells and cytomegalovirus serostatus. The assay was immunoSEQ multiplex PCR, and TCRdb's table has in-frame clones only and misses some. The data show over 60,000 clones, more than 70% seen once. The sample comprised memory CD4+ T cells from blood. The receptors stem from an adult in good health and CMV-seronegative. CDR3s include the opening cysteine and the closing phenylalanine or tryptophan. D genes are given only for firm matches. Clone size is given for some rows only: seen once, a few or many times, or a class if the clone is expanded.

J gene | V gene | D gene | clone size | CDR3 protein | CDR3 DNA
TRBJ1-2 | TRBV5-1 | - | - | CASSLANRVENTF | TGCGCCAGCAGCTTGGCAAACAGGGTTGAGAACACCTTC
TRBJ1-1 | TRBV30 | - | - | CAWSLAVQNTEAFF | TGTGCCTGGAGTCTGGCAGTTCAAAACACTGAAGCTTTCTTT
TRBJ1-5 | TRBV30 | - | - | CAWERGGGNQPQHF | TGTGCCTGGGAGAGGGGCGGTGGCAATCAGCCCCAGCATTTT
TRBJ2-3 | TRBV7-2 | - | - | CASSYGSTDTQYF | TGTGCCAGCAGCTATGGTAGCACAGATACGCAGTATTTT
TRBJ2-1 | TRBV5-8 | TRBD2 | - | CASSLDRRTSGGNYNEQFF | TGTGCCAGCAGCTTGGATAGGCGGACTAGCGGGGGGAACTACAATGAGCAGTTCTTC
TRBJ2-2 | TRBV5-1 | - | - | CASRQDTTGELFF | TGCGCCAGCAGACAAGACACCACCGGGGAGCTGTTTTTT
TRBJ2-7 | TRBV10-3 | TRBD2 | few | CAISDYDGTSGSVQYF | TGTGCCATCAGTGACTACGACGGGACTAGCGGGAGTGTGCAGTACTTC
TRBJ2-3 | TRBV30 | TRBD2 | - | CAWSGLAGLTDTQYF | TGTGCCTGGAGTGGACTAGCGGGACTCACAGATACGCAGTATTTT
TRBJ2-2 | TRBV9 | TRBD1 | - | CASSLGQPGSGELFF | TGTGCCAGCAGCTTGGGACAGCCGGGGAGCGGGGAGCTGTTTTTT
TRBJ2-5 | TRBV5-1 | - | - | CASSVTGHGEETQYF | TGCGCCAGCAGCGTGACCGGGCACGGGGAAGAGACCCAGTACTTC
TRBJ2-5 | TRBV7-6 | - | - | CASSQQESQETQYF | TGTGCCAGCAGCCAACAGGAGAGCCAAGAGACCCAGTACTTC
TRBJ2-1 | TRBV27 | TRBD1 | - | CASSRKQGALDEQFF | TGTGCCAGCAGCCGTAAACAGGGGGCATTAGATGAGCAGTTCTTC
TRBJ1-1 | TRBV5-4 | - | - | CASRGADGVEAFF | TGTGCCAGCAGGGGGGCGGATGGGGTTGAAGCTTTCTTT
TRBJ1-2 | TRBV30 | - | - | CAWSQSQGFYGYTF | TGTGCCTGGAGTCAATCGCAGGGATTCTATGGCTACACCTTC
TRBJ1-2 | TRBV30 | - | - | CAWSVVYSGGYTF | TGTGCCTGGAGTGTGGTATACAGTGGCGGCTACACCTTC
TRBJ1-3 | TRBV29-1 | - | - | CSVAVAHASGNTIYF | TGCAGCGTTGCCGTAGCCCACGCGTCTGGAAACACCATATATTTT